This T cell receptor beta chain was sequenced for a study of neurological immune-mediated disorders. This clonotype is medium-sized (0.01 to 0.1%) in the sample. Over 170 million TCR-beta sequences (from 15-18 subjects) were yielded by each sequencing run. TCRdb re-called the 5' RACE reads with MiXCR, one entry per CDR3 protein. This table has 28,000 or so distinct CDR3 sequences, approximately 21% appearing once. Material for sequencing was PBMCs. The TCR comes from a woman aged 60 to 75 in good health.

CDR3 in DNA: TGTGCCAGCCTGGGCAGGTTCCCATACACTGAAGCTTTCTTT. The encoded protein is CASLGRFPYTEAFF. The V gene is TRBV25-1, the J gene TRBJ1-1; D gene unclear. Germline V gene sequence: CDR1 MGHDK, CDR2 SYGVNS. V lost 8 bases to trimming and J lost 3 bases, with 16 bases between them. The CDR3 consists of 14 residues.